The 18 T cell receptor beta chains below come from one sample, sequenced in a study of blood T cell repertoires in COVID-19. Clones were read by immunoSEQ multiplex PCR, and TCRdb kept only the in-frame ones, dropping some. The sample lists 57,000 or so clones, approximately 80% seen once, with under 6% in the top ten. What was sequenced was peripheral blood. The receptors derive from a man aged 70 or older with acute or convalescent COVID-19.

This chain joins TRBV9 and TRBJ2-3; no clear D gene. Trimming took off 0 bases at V and 4 bases at J, with 9 bases between the two ends. Per germline, CDR1 SGDLS and CDR2 YYNGEE. This CDR3 has 14 amino acids. The CDR3 nucleotides read TGTGCCAGCAGCGTAGGGGTAGCCGCAGATACGCAGTATTTT. Translating gives CASSVGVAADTQYF. Using reference TRBV9 and TRBJ2-3 for the parts outside the CDR3, the full variable domain is DSGVTQTPKHLITATGQRVTLRCSPRSGDLSVYWYQQSLDQGLQFLIQYYNGEERAKGNILERFSAQQFPDLHSELNLSSLELGDSALYFCASSVGVAADTQYFGPGTRLTVL.

This chain uses TRBV6-5 with TRBJ2-1; TRBD2 agrees at 11 bases. CDR1 and CDR2 (germline): MNHEY, SVGAGI. CDR3 length: 14 amino acids. J lost 7 bases, V lost 6 bases, and 5 bases had no gene match. As DNA, the CDR3 is TGTGCCAGCAGACTAGCGGGGGACGGGAATGAGCAGTTCTTC. Amino acids: CASRLAGDGNEQFF.

V and J are TRBV5-1 and TRBJ2-7; a weak D match, TRBD1 (6 bases). CDR3 length equals 14 residues. Between the trimmed V and J ends, which lost 4 bases and 2 bases, there was a span of 13 bases. Looked up from germline, CDR1 is SGHRS and CDR2 is YFSETQ. CDR3 in amino acids: CASSPDSKAYEQYF. In nucleotides, the CDR3 is TGCGCCAGCAGCCCGGACAGTAAGGCCTACGAGCAGTACTTC.

In its sample, this clone ranks as medium-sized (0.01 to 0.1%). The DNA of the CDR3 is TGTGCCAGCAGCCCCGGGACTACCTCATACAATGAGCAGTTCTTC. Protein: CASSPGTTSYNEQFF. The chain carries TRBV3-1 (or the pseudogene TRBV3-2) and TRBJ2-1, with 7 nucleotides matching TRBD2. This CDR3 has 15 residues. Germline V gene lookup returns CDR1 LGHDT and CDR2 YNNKEL (reference sequence). V shed 4 bases, J shed 4 bases, and the junction held 7 bases outside the gene matches.

This clone was found once. The chain uses TRBV27 and TRBJ2-7; unclear D gene. V lost 4 bases and J lost 0, with 7 bases in between. Germline CDR1 MNHEY, CDR2 SMNVEV (reference sequence). The CDR3 covers 13 residues. CDR3 region: CASSSPSSYEQYF. For the CDR3, the DNA is TGTGCCAGCAGTTCCCCTAGCTCCTACGAGCAGTACTTC.

The V call is TRBV2, the J call TRBJ1-1; D gene uncertain. Germline V gives CDR1 SNHLY, CDR2 FYNNEI. The CDR3 spans 13 residues. V lost 3 bases, J lost 1 base, and 6 bases lay in between. The CDR3: CASSDLSNTEAFF. DNA for the CDR3: TGTGCCAGCAGTGACCTATCGAACACTGAAGCTTTCTTT.

This clone was seen only once. The chain couples TRBV18 to TRBJ2-6; a weak D match, TRBD1 (5 bases). This CDR3 is 14 amino acids long. Trimming took 5 bases from V and 0 from J, leaving 5 bases between them. The germline CDR1 and CDR2 sequences are KGHSH and LQKENI. The CDR3 reads CASSDSSGANVLTF. The CDR3 DNA reads TGTGCCAGCTCAGACAGCTCTGGGGCCAACGTCCTGACTTTC.

The genes are TRBV28 and TRBJ1-2, with 10 nucleotides matching TRBD1. CDR3 length: 15 amino acids. V lost 7 bases and J lost 6; bases outside the gene matches: 11. Germline V gene sequence: CDR1 MDHEN, CDR2 SYDVKM. The CDR3 DNA reads TGTGCCAGCATTACGATTGCCGGGACAGGGGATGGCTACACCTTC. Amino acids: CASITIAGTGDGYTF.

The CDR3, as DNA: TGTGCCAGCAGCCCCGGCCCGGACAGGGCATCACCCCTCCACTTT. Translating it yields CASSPGPDRASPLHF. The chain combines TRBV7-6 with TRBJ1-6, with 8 bases lining up with TRBD1. The CDR3 loop spans 15 amino acids. CDR1 and CDR2 from the germline V gene are SGHVS and FNYEAQ. V was clipped by 5 bases and J by 10 bases; unmatched bases: 10.

The chain uses TRBV18 and TRBJ2-2, with TRBD1 matching over 9 bases. V was pared by 6 bases and J by 0 bases, with 8 bases of the junction left unmatched. This CDR3 spans 17 amino acids. Germline CDR1 and CDR2: KGHSH and LQKENI. CDR3 sequence: CASSPLQGATNTGELFF. CDR3 in DNA: TGTGCCAGCTCGCCGCTACAGGGGGCAACGAACACCGGGGAGCTGTTTTTT.

This chain connects TRBV2 to TRBJ2-5; 9 bases line up with TRBD2. The J segment lost 5 bases and the V segment lost 3 bases, leaving 10 bases of the junction unmatched. The V gene's germline CDR1 is SNHLY and CDR2 FYNNEI. CDR3 size: 16 residues. The CDR3 here is CASSEVAAGGRETQYF. CDR3 in DNA: TGTGCCAGCAGTGAGGTGGCAGCGGGGGGCCGGGAGACCCAGTACTTC.

The V gene is TRBV10-3, the J gene TRBJ1-2; 10 bases line up with TRBD1. CDR3 length: 15 amino acids. Germline V gene lookup returns CDR1 ENHRY and CDR2 SYGVKD. V lost 6 bases, J lost 1 base, and 5 bases stayed unmatched. The CDR3 coding sequence is TGTGCCATCAGAGAGGGGACAGGGGTTAACTATGGCTACACCTTC. Translated, it gives CAIREGTGVNYGYTF.

This chain joins TRBV11-3 and TRBJ2-1; 8 bases line up with TRBD2. Germline V gene data show CDR1 as SGHNT and CDR2 as YENEEA. The CDR3 spans 15 residues. J was trimmed by 5 bases and V by 5 bases; bases with no gene match: 8. CDR3 protein: CASSPGGTVDNEQFF. The CDR3 region has the DNA TGTGCCAGCAGCCCGGGAGGGACGGTAGACAATGAGCAGTTCTTC.

For this clone: No conserved phenylalanine or tryptophan ends this CDR3, so it is likely a read error. The rearrangement links TRBV5-1 to TRBJ1-2; 7 positions match TRBD1. The germline CDR1 and CDR2 sequences are SGHRS and YFSETQ. The CDR3 loop spans 14 amino acids. V dropped 0 bases and J dropped 2; count of bases not matched to a gene: 1. CDR3 residues: CASSLAGQNYGYTL. CDR3 coding DNA: TGCGCCAGCAGCTTGGCGGGACAGAACTATGGCTACACCCTC.

The genes are TRBV28 and TRBJ1-2; D is unresolved. This CDR3 has 13 residues. Trimming stripped 4 bases from V and 4 bases from J, with 10 bases between. Germline loops: CDR1 MDHEN, CDR2 SYDVKM. The CDR3 nucleotides are TGTGCCAGCAGTTCCACAGAGTTCTATGGCTACACCTTC. This codes for CASSSTEFYGYTF.

The genes are TRBV10-1 and TRBJ2-3; 10 bases line up with TRBD1. The CDR3 extends over 16 amino acids. The junction had 8 bases not matched to a gene; V was cut back by 3 bases and J by 5 bases. Germline-derived CDR1 and CDR2 are WNHNN and SYGVQD (reference sequence). CDR3 sequence: CASSDTGTGEVDTQYF. CDR3 nucleotide sequence: TGCGCCAGCAGTGACACCGGGACAGGGGAGGTAGATACGCAGTATTTT.

On this clone itself: At one boundary the junction diverges from the germline segment, which might be a read error. This sequence joins TRBV11-2 and TRBJ1-4, with TRBD1 as a possible D gene (6 bases). CDR1 SGHAT and CDR2 FQNNGV come from the germline V gene. The CDR3 length is 14 residues. The CDR3 region has the DNA TGTGCCAACAGCCCCGGACAGATAGGTGAAAAACTGTTTTTT. It specifies CANSPGQIGEKLFF. The whole variable domain, filled in from reference TRBV11-2 and TRBJ1-4, reads EAGVAQSPRYKIIEKRQSVAFWCNPISGHATLYWYQQILGQGPKLLIQFQNNGVVDDSQLPKDRFSAERLKGVDSTLKIQPAKLEDSAVYLCANSPGQIGEKLFFGSGTQLSVL.

The chain is built from TRBV12-5 and TRBJ2-7; TRBD2 aligns across 10 bases. CDR1 is LGHNT and CDR2 is FRNRAP in the germline V gene. The CDR3 has 14 amino acids. The J segment lost 2 bases and the V segment lost 5 bases, leaving 3 bases of the junction unmatched. Written as DNA, the CDR3 is TGTGCTAGTGGTCCAGGGACTAGCGCCTACGAGCAGTACTTC. It specifies CASGPGTSAYEQYF.